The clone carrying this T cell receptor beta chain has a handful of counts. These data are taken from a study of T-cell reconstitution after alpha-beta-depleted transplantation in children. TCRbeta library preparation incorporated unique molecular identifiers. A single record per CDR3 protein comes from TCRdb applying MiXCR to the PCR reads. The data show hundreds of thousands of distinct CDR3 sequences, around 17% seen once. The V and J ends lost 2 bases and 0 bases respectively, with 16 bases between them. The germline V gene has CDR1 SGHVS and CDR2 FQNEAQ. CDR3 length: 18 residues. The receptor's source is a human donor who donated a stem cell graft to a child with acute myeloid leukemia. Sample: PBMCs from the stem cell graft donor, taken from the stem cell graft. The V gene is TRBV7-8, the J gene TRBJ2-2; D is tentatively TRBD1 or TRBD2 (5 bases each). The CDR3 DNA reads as TGTGCCAGCAGCTTAAATGGCGTGAGGGGCGCGAACACCGGGGAGCTGTTTTTT. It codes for CASSLNGVRGANTGELFF.